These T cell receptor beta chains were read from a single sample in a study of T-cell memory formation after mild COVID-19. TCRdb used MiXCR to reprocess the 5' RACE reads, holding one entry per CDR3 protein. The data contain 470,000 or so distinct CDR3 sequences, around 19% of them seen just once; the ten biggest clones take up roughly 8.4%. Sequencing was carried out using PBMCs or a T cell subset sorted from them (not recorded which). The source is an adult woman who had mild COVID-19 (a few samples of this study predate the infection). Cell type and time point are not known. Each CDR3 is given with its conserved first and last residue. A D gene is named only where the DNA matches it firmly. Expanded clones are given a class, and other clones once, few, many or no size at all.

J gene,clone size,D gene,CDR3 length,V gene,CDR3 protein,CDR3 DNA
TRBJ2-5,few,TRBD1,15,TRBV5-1,CASSLAGQGVQTQYF,TGCGCCAGCAGCTTGGCAGGACAGGGAGTACAGACCCAGTACTTC
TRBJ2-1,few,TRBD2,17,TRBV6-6,CASSYYPPGTSVNEQFF,TGTGCCAGCAGTTACTACCCCCCCGGGACTAGCGTTAATGAGCAGTTCTTC
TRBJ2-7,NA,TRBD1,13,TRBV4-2,CASIGTGPDEQYF,TGTGCCAGCATCGGGACAGGGCCGGACGAGCAGTACTTC
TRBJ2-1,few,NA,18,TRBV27,CASTPTGTGPARFNEQFF,TGTGCCAGCACCCCAACCGGAACAGGGCCCGCGCGGTTCAATGAGCAGTTCTTC
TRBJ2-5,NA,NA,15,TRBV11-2,CASSLDALVRETQYF,TGTGCCAGCAGCTTAGATGCCCTTGTTCGAGAGACCCAGTACTTC
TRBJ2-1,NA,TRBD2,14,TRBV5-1,CASSLDASGGKQFF,TGCGCCAGCAGCTTGGATGCTAGCGGGGGGAAGCAGTTCTTC
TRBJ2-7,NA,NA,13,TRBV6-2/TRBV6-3,CASSLDSRSMQYF,TGTGCCAGCAGCCTGGACAGTCGGAGCATGCAGTACTTC
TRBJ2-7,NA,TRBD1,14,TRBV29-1,CSVATDRFSYEQYF,TGCAGCGTGGCAACGGACAGGTTCTCCTACGAGCAGTACTTC
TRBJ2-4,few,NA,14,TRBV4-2,CASSQDREARIQYF,TGTGCCAGCAGCCAAGATAGGGAGGCTCGCATTCAGTACTTC
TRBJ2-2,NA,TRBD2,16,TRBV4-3,CASSHINSGNAGELFF,TGCGCCAGCAGCCATATTAATAGCGGGAACGCCGGGGAGCTGTTTTTT
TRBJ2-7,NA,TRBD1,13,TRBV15,CATSARQGYEQYF,TGTGCCACCAGCGCCAGACAGGGGTACGAGCAGTACTTC
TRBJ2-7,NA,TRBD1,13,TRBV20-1,CSAIRTGGGEQYF,TGCAGTGCTATTCGGACAGGGGGGGGCGAGCAGTACTTC
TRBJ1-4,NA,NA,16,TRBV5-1,CASSWGLGVTNEKLFF,TGCGCCAGCAGCTGGGGGCTGGGGGTGACTAATGAAAAACTGTTTTTT
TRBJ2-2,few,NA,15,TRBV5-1,CASSLAAANTGELFF,TGCGCCAGCAGCTTGGCCGCCGCGAACACCGGGGAGCTGTTTTTT
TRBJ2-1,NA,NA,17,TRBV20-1,CSAWVPSRRRDTNEQFF,TGCAGTGCTTGGGTGCCCAGCCGGCGGCGGGATACCAATGAGCAGTTCTTC
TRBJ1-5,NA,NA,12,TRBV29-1,CSVVFSGQPQHF,TGCAGCGTTGTTTTTTCCGGTCAGCCCCAGCATTTT
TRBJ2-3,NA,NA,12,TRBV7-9,CASSLVGYTQYF,TGTGCCAGCAGCTTAGTGGGGTATACGCAGTATTTT
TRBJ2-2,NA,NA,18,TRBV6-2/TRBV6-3,CASSSYSPGVRRTGELFF,TGTGCCAGCAGCAGTTATTCCCCGGGGGTGAGACGGACCGGGGAGCTGTTTTTT
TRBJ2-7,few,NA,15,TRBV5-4,CASSPRGGADVEQYF,TGTGCCAGCAGCCCTCGAGGGGGGGCAGATGTTGAGCAGTACTTC
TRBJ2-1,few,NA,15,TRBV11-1,CASSSQGSTRGEQFF,TGTGCCAGCAGCTCCCAAGGTAGCACAAGGGGTGAGCAGTTCTTC
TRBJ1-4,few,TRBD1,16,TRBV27,CASSPHLGQGREKLFF,TGTGCCAGCAGTCCTCATCTCGGACAGGGCCGCGAAAAACTGTTTTTT
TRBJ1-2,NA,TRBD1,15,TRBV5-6,CASTLRTGAPAGYTF,TGTGCCAGCACCTTAAGGACAGGGGCACCGGCTGGCTACACCTTC